These 14 T cell receptor beta chains originate from one sample sequenced in a study of neurological immune-mediated disorders (dated by TCRdb to the late 2010s). The method behind the library was 5' RACE. Reads for this sample came from an Illumina HiSeq 2500. In TCRdb, the public reads were trimmed at Q25 with fastp and aligned with MiXCR, with productive beta chains retained. Each record represents a unique CDR3 protein, reported with the most common genes and DNA among its rows. The sample profile shows some 22,000 distinct CDR3 sequences; approximately 15% of them were found once. 7.5% of the sample is in the top ten clones. The sample taken for sequencing was CD8+ T cells from blood. These receptors all come from a woman aged 18-30 years with multiple sclerosis.

This clonotype has at least ten counts. This chain links TRBV3-1 with TRBJ1-1, with D possibly TRBD1 on 6 matching bases. Trimming shortened V by 1 base and J by 4 bases, and 13 bases separated the two germline ends. The CDR3 loop spans 15 amino acids. Germline V gives CDR1 LGHDT, CDR2 YNNKEL (reference sequence). CDR3 amino acids: CASSQARQVATEAFF. CDR3 bases: TGTGCCAGCAGCCAAGCTAGACAGGTCGCCACTGAAGCTTTCTTT.

This clonotype was observed at least ten times. The CDR3 DNA reads as TGCAGCGTTCGTAGGGTTACAGGGGGCCTTTACGAGCAGTACGTC. This encodes CSVRRVTGGLYEQYV. The chain has TRBV29-1 and TRBJ2-7, with TRBD1 matching over 9 bases. CDR1 is SQVTM, CDR2 ANQGSEA, per germline. The CDR3 contains 15 residues. Trimming took 5 bases from V and 4 from J; bases not matched to a gene: 12.

This clonotype was seen at least ten times. The genes are TRBV20-1 and TRBJ2-2; D unresolved. Trimming cost V 3 bases and J 6 bases, with 8 bases left between them. The germline gives CDR1 DFQATT, CDR2 SNEGSKA (reference sequence). CDR3 length: 12 residues. CDR3 sequence reads: CSASPGSGELFF. CDR3 DNA: TGCAGTGCTAGTCCCGGTTCCGGGGAGCTGTTTTTT.

There are many counts of this clonotype. The chain is built from TRBV24-1 and TRBJ2-4; 8 nucleotides align to TRBD1. The CDR3 consists of 13 residues. Germline values: CDR1 KGHDR, CDR2 SFDVKD. V shed 4 bases and J 10 bases; nucleotides not matched to a gene: 5. The CDR3 coding sequence is TGTGCCACCAGTGACCCTGACAGGGGTATTCAGTACTTC. Its protein is CATSDPDRGIQYF.

This clonotype was observed at least ten times. V usage is TRBV20-1 and J usage is TRBJ2-3; D may be TRBD1 (5 bases). The germline CDR1 and CDR2 sequences are DFQATT and SNEGSKA (reference sequence). The CDR3 has 18 residues. V was clipped by 5 bases and J by 1 base, with 25 bases between them. The CDR3 DNA reads TGCAGTGCTGGTAGAGTTGTCCAGGGCGCCTTAGGCACAGATACGCAGTATTTT. Protein product: CSAGRVVQGALGTDTQYF.

This clonotype was seen many times. The chain combines TRBV7-2 with TRBJ2-1; 11 bases match TRBD2. The germline V gene has CDR1 SGHTA and CDR2 FQGNSA. CDR3 length: 16 residues. Germline trimming cut 2 bases from V and 5 bases from J; bases unmatched to any gene: 5. The CDR3 nucleotides are TGTGCCAGCAGCTTACGACTAGCGGGAAGCCACAATGAGCAGTTCTTC. It yields the protein CASSLRLAGSHNEQFF.

The sample holds many counts of this clonotype. The genes are TRBV24-1 and TRBJ1-1; unclear D gene. Trimming left V 3 bases short and J 2 bases short, with 33 bases between. CDR3 size: 22 residues. CDR1 KGHDR and CDR2 SFDVKD come from the germline V gene. CDR3 nucleotides: TGTGCCACCAGTGATCCCAACTCTGTTCACAACAGCCCGGGTGCGTTTAACACTGAAGCTTTCTTT. The encoded protein is CATSDPNSVHNSPGAFNTEAFF.

This clonotype appeared many times. V gene TRBV20-1 combines with J gene TRBJ1-5, with TRBD1 matching 8 bases. The CDR3 covers 13 residues. With 1 base clipped from V and 4 bases from J, the junction kept 0 bases outside the gene matches. Germline CDR1 reads DFQATT; CDR2 reads SNEGSKA (reference sequence). DNA of the CDR3: TGCAGTGCTAGAGGGGACAGGAATCAGCCCCAGCATTTT. Translation gives CSARGDRNQPQHF.

This clonotype was observed at least ten times. V usage is TRBV5-1 and J usage is TRBJ2-3; TRBD1 or TRBD2 may be the D gene (5 bases each). The CDR3 is made up of 14 amino acids. V lost 2 bases to trimming and J lost 1 base, with 8 bases between them. The germline gives CDR1 SGHRS, CDR2 YFSETQ. The CDR3 coding sequence is TGCGCCAGCAGCTTTGGGGGAGGCACAGATACGCAGTATTTT. Translating it yields CASSFGGGTDTQYF.

The chain links TRBV6-5 to TRBJ2-7, with D maybe TRBD1 (6 bases). The V end lost 0 bases, the J end lost 2 bases, and 11 bases lay between the germline ends. The germline gives CDR1 MNHEY, CDR2 SVGAGI. This CDR3 contains 15 residues. CDR3 sequence: CASSYSVGGTYEQYF. The CDR3 DNA reads as TGTGCCAGCAGTTACTCGGTAGGGGGTACCTACGAGCAGTACTTC.

This clonotype was counted many times. Its ends do not fully match the called genes, so a read error is possible. The V gene is TRBV12-3 or TRBV12-4, the J gene TRBJ2-3; 7 nucleotides agree with TRBD1. The CDR3 extends over 12 amino acids. The CDR3 loop reads CASSAGTEGEFF. In DNA form, the CDR3 reads TGTGCCAGCAGTGCCGGGACAGAGGGCGAATTTTTT.

This clonotype showed up just a few times. This chain uses TRBV7-6 with TRBJ2-3, with 9 bases identical to TRBD2. CDR1 is SGHVS, CDR2 FNYEAQ, per germline. The CDR3 is made up of 17 amino acids. Trimming at V came to 4 bases and at J to 4 bases, leaving 12 bases not matched to a gene. The CDR3 loop reads CASSWRIRREGPDTQYF. The CDR3 DNA reads as TGTGCCAGCAGCTGGCGTATTCGGCGGGAGGGCCCAGATACGCAGTATTTT.

This clonotype is classed as medium-sized. The J gene is TRBJ2-1, the V gene TRBV11-2; the D is unclear. Trimming pared 4 bases from V and 9 bases from J, leaving 13 bases between. Germline CDR1 SGHAT, CDR2 FQNNGV. CDR3 size: 13 residues. The CDR3 nucleotides are TGTGCCAGCAGCTCACATACAAATAGTGAGCAGTTCTTC. Protein sequence: CASSSHTNSEQFF.

This clonotype was counted ten times or more. The V gene is TRBV5-6, the J gene TRBJ2-7; D may be TRBD1 (7 bases). Per germline, CDR1 SGHDT and CDR2 YYEEEE. The CDR3 covers 16 residues. V was pared by 0 bases and J by 6 bases, with 19 bases between. CDR3 protein: CASSLALRGALGEQYF. CDR3 nucleotide sequence: TGTGCCAGCAGCTTGGCACTCAGGGGGGCCCTGGGCGAGCAGTACTTC.